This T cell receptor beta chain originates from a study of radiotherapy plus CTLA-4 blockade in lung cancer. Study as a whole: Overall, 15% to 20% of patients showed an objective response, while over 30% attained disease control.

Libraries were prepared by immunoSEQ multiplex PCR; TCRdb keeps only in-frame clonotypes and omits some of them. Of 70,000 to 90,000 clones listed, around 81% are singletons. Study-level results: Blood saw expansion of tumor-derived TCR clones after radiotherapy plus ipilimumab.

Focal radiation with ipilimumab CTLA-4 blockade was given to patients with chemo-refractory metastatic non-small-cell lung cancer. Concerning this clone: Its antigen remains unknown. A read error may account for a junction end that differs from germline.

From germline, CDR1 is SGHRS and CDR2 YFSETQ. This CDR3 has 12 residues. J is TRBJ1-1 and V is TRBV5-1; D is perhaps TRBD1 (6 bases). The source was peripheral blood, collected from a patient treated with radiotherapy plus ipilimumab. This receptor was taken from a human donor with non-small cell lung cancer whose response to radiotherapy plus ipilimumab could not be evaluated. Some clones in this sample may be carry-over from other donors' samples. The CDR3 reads CASSLQGRLAFF. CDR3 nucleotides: TGTGCCAGCAGCTTACAGGGTAGATTAGCTTTCTTT.